The 27 T cell receptor beta chains below were found in one sample sequenced in a study of blood T cells in healthy people across ages. A second PCR, run for roughly 7 to 12 cycles, used a sample-barcoded 5' primer plus a J-beta primer mix. TCRdb itself ran the 5' RACE reads through MiXCR, one entry per CDR3 protein. The sample contains 750,000 or so distinct CDR3 sequences, about 25% of which appear only once. The same data also contributed to another study, on T cells of mothers and their children.

Material for sequencing was blood. The origin of the receptors is a boy aged 10-17 years in good health.

The V and J genes are TRBV7-2 and TRBJ2-7; D possibly corresponds to TRBD2 (5 bases). The V and J ends lost 0 bases and 2 bases respectively, with 11 bases between them. This CDR3 comprises 15 residues. Germline V CDR1 and CDR2: SGHTA, FQGNSA. The CDR3 DNA sequence: TGTGCCAGCAGCTTAGCATGGGAGCTAACCTACGAGCAGTACTTC. Translation gives CASSLAWELTYEQYF.

The chain combines TRBV12-3 or TRBV12-4 with TRBJ2-5; 8 nucleotides agree with TRBD1. The CDR3 totals 17 residues. J gave up 5 bases and V 6 bases, and 17 bases lay outside the gene matches. CDR3 sequence (DNA): TGTGCCAGCAGGCACCCCTCGGCCAGGGGGCTTGGGGAGACCCAGTACTTC. Translation: CASRHPSARGLGETQYF.

The CDR3 protein is CASSYFAGGRKETQYF. CDR3 DNA sequence: TGTGCCAGCAGTTACTTCGCGGGGGGGAGGAAAGAGACCCAGTACTTC. The chain uses TRBV6-6 and TRBJ2-1; TRBD2 agrees at 9 bases. The assigned J gene may be wrong: the sequence end matches TRBJ2-5 better. This CDR3 region has 16 residues. Germline values: CDR1 MNHNY, CDR2 SVGAGI (reference sequence).

The rearrangement uses TRBV4-1 and TRBJ2-5; 10 positions match TRBD2. The J call is doubtful: the DNA matches TRBJ2-1 better. Germline V gene lookup returns CDR1 MGHRA and CDR2 YSYEKL. The CDR3 runs to 16 residues. Here the CDR3 DNA reads TGCGCCAGCAGCCAAGATCTAGCGGGAGTAAACAATGAGCAGTTCTTC. As protein: CASSQDLAGVNNEQFF.

V gene TRBV27 combines with J gene TRBJ1-2; 7 nucleotides match TRBD1. CDR1 and CDR2 (germline): MNHEY, SMNVEV (reference sequence). The CDR3 length is 16 residues. Trimming cost V 2 bases and J 3 bases; bases outside gene matches: 9. The chain's CDR3 is CASSLGPGTAHYGYTF. Here the CDR3 DNA reads TGTGCCAGCAGTTTAGGACCCGGGACAGCCCACTATGGCTACACCTTC.

This clonotype was detected only a few times. The chain carries TRBV28 and TRBJ2-7, with TRBD2 as a possible D gene (5 bases). V dropped 9 bases and J dropped 2 bases, with 17 bases sitting between them. This CDR3 region has 14 residues. Germline values: CDR1 MDHEN, CDR2 SYDVKM. CDR3 sequence reads: CASRRLAVTYEQYF. The CDR3 nucleotides are TGTGCCAGTCGGAGGCTAGCAGTTACCTACGAGCAGTACTTC.

The chain combines TRBV12-3 or TRBV12-4 with TRBJ2-5, with a weak D call TRBD2 (6 bases). Deletions cut 6 bases from V and 8 bases from J, with 22 bases between. This CDR3 has 15 amino acids. The CDR3 region is CASSPPGPDAGTQYF. CDR3 nucleotide sequence: TGTGCCAGCAGCCCCCCCGGGCCCGACGCGGGAACCCAGTACTTC.

In its sample, this clonotype was seen a few times. The chain couples TRBV28 to TRBJ2-1; D remains ambiguous. V shed 2 bases and J shed 6 bases, with 8 bases lying between them. This CDR3 has 13 residues. Germline V gene data show CDR1 as MDHEN and CDR2 as SYDVKM. The CDR3 here is CASSLTWGNEQFF. CDR3 nucleotide sequence: TGTGCCAGCAGTTTAACTTGGGGCAATGAGCAGTTCTTC.

The CDR3 loop is CSASTYRETQYF. CDR3 DNA sequence: TGCAGTGCTAGTACCTATAGGGAGACCCAGTACTTC. The J gene is TRBJ2-5, the V gene TRBV20-1; D gene unclear. Trimming removed 3 bases from V and 5 bases from J, with 10 bases in between. Looked up from germline, CDR1 is DFQATT and CDR2 is SNEGSKA (reference sequence). This CDR3 has 12 residues.

The chain uses TRBV6-1 and TRBJ2-5, with TRBD2 matching 9 bases. The J call is in doubt because the DNA end fits TRBJ2-1 better. CDR3 length: 13 residues. Germline lookup yields CDR1 MNHNS and CDR2 SASEGT. CDR3 coding DNA: TGTGCCAGCAGTGAATTAGCGGGAGTGGGGCAGTTCTTC. Protein product: CASSELAGVGQFF.

The sample holds a few counts of this clonotype. This chain joins TRBV4-3 and TRBJ1-5; tentative D call: TRBD1 (5 bases). Germline V gene data show CDR1 as LGHNA and CDR2 as YSLEER. Deletions cut 0 bases from V and 5 bases from J, with 8 bases between. The CDR3 length is 14 residues. The CDR3 bases are TGCGCCAGCAGCCAAGACAGGGACTATCAGCCCCAGCATTTT. Its protein is CASSQDRDYQPQHF.

This clonotype was detected a few times. This rearrangement joins TRBV6-1 to TRBJ2-1; D may be TRBD1 or TRBD2 (5 bases each). The germline CDR1 and CDR2 sequences are MNHNS and SASEGT. Trimming removed 5 bases at V and 0 bases at J, with 11 bases between. This CDR3 comprises 15 residues. The CDR3 coding sequence is TGTGCCAGCAGTCCCGGGACCATCTCCTACAATGAGCAGTTCTTC. Protein product: CASSPGTISYNEQFF.

The J gene is TRBJ1-2, the V gene TRBV20-1; D ambiguous. The CDR3 runs 16 residues. Trimming took off 1 base at V and 6 bases at J, with 21 bases between the two ends. The germline gives CDR1 DFQATT, CDR2 SNEGSKA (reference sequence). The CDR3 spells CSARVSSGAHLDGYTF. CDR3 DNA: TGCAGTGCTAGAGTCTCCTCGGGCGCTCACCTTGATGGCTACACCTTC.

The chain is built from TRBV7-3 and TRBJ1-1; D is unclear. Germline CDR1 reads SGHTA; CDR2 reads FQGTGA. CDR3 length equals 13 residues. V dropped 5 bases and J dropped 1 base, with 8 bases sitting between them. The CDR3 sequence: CASSNNPNTEAFF. In DNA form, the CDR3 reads TGTGCCAGCAGCAACAACCCGAACACTGAAGCTTTCTTT.

The sample holds a few counts of this clonotype. The chain couples TRBV18 to TRBJ2-1; possibly TRBD2 for D (5 bases). The assigned J gene may be wrong: the sequence end matches TRBJ2-7 better. The CDR3 is made up of 13 amino acids. The germline V gene has CDR1 KGHSH and CDR2 LQKENI. The CDR3 protein is CASSSGIAYEQYF. The CDR3 DNA reads TGTGCCAGCTCATCGGGGATAGCCTACGAGCAGTACTTC.

This chain joins TRBV15 and TRBJ2-3; 8 bases agree with TRBD2. After removal of 6 bases from V and 2 bases from J, the junction contained 4 bases not matched to a gene. The germline V gene encodes CDR1 LNHNV and CDR2 YYDKDF (reference sequence). The length of the CDR3 is 14 residues. The CDR3 region is CATRTSEPTDTQYF. CDR3 nucleotide sequence: TGTGCCACCAGGACTAGCGAGCCCACAGATACGCAGTATTTT.

This clonotype was seen a handful of times. This chain connects TRBV5-1 to TRBJ2-1; 8 nucleotides align to TRBD1. There are 15 residues in the CDR3. Germline CDR1 reads SGHRS; CDR2 reads YFSETQ. The V and J ends lost 0 bases and 2 bases, in that order; junction bases with no gene match: 1. DNA of the CDR3: TGCGCCAGCAGCTTGGCGGGACAGGCCTACAATGAGCAGTTCTTC. As protein: CASSLAGQAYNEQFF.

This clonotype was observed at least ten times. This sequence joins TRBV13 and TRBJ2-1, with 7 bases fitting TRBD1. The germline gives CDR1 PRHDT, CDR2 FYEKMQ (reference sequence). The CDR3 totals 14 residues. J lost 6 bases, V lost 0 bases, and 2 bases had no gene match. The CDR3 spells CASSLGQGINEQFF. DNA for the CDR3: TGTGCCAGCAGCTTAGGACAGGGGATCAATGAGCAGTTCTTC.

This clonotype showed up just a few times. V is TRBV6-5 and J is TRBJ2-5; unclear D gene. CDR1 and CDR2 (germline): MNHEY, SVGAGI. This CDR3 has 14 residues. V was trimmed by 2 bases and J by 1 base, leaving 8 bases between them. This CDR3 is CASSYIVSQETQYF. The DNA for the CDR3 is TGTGCCAGCAGTTACATCGTCAGCCAAGAGACCCAGTACTTC.

CDR3 coding DNA: TGTGCCAGTAGTATAACAGGGCGGCCCCAGCATTTT. It codes for CASSITGRPQHF. The chain is built from TRBV19 and TRBJ1-5, with D maybe TRBD1 (6 bases). The germline V gene has CDR1 LNHDA and CDR2 SQIVND (reference sequence). The CDR3 sequence is 12 residues long. With 2 bases removed from V and 9 bases from J, the gap between germline ends came to 8 bases.

The chain has TRBV9 and TRBJ2-1; TRBD2 might be the D (5 bases). The V gene's germline CDR1 is SGDLS and CDR2 YYNGEE. The V gene lost 3 bases and the J gene lost 0 bases, with 16 bases spanning the gap. The CDR3 has 17 amino acids. The CDR3 spells CASSGSLGLSSYNEQFF. The CDR3 bases are TGTGCCAGCAGCGGCTCCCTCGGACTTAGCTCCTACAATGAGCAGTTCTTC.

This clonotype has only a few counts. V is TRBV5-1 and J is TRBJ2-1; 10 bases fit TRBD2. With 3 bases clipped from V and 9 bases from J, the junction kept 9 bases outside the gene matches. Germline CDR1 and CDR2: SGHRS and YFSETQ. CDR3 size: 15 residues. The CDR3 DNA reads TGCGCCAGCAGCTCGGGACTAGCGCTACAGGCTGAGCAGTTCTTC. Translation: CASSSGLALQAEQFF.

The chain combines TRBV4-1 with TRBJ2-6; D is unclear. V was cut by 1 base and J by 0 bases, with 7 bases left in between. Germline V CDR1 and CDR2: MGHRA, YSYEKL. CDR3 size: 16 residues. CDR3 sequence reads: CASSQGFLSGANVLTF. The CDR3 DNA follows: TGCGCCAGCAGCCAAGGATTCCTCTCTGGGGCCAACGTCCTGACTTTC.

This clonotype was observed a few times. The chain has TRBV12-5 and TRBJ2-7, with D perhaps being TRBD1 or TRBD2 (5 bases each). CDR1 LGHNT and CDR2 FRNRAP come from the germline V gene. The CDR3 length is 14 residues. Trimming took off 3 bases at V and 3 bases at J, with 12 bases between the two ends. This chain's CDR3 is CASGFIEGRYEQYF. The CDR3 DNA follows: TGTGCTAGTGGTTTCATCGAGGGGCGCTACGAGCAGTACTTC.

The chain joins TRBV7-3 to TRBJ2-2, with 7 positions matching TRBD1. The CDR3 is 14 amino acids. Germline V gives CDR1 SGHTA, CDR2 FQGTGA. The V and J ends lost 5 bases and 5 bases, in that order; junction bases with no gene match: 5. In nucleotides, the CDR3 is TGTGCCAGCAGCACCACAGGGGAAACCGGGGAGCTGTTTTTT. It translates to CASSTTGETGELFF.

The chain is built from TRBV6-2 or TRBV6-3 and TRBJ2-7; the D is unclear. V was trimmed by 2 bases and J by 0 bases, leaving 11 bases between them. This CDR3 comprises 15 residues. Per germline, CDR1 MNHEY and CDR2 SVGEGT. CDR3 in amino acids: CASSYASSSSYEQYF. CDR3 in DNA: TGTGCCAGCAGTTACGCCAGCTCCAGCTCCTACGAGCAGTACTTC.

The rearrangement uses TRBV28 and TRBJ1-1; D call uncertain. The CDR3 runs to 13 residues. CDR1 and CDR2 (germline): MDHEN, SYDVKM. Trimming stripped 7 bases from V and 2 bases from J, with 11 bases between. The CDR3 bases are TGTGCCAGCAAGGCGCCCATTAACACTGAAGCTTTCTTT. Amino acids: CASKAPINTEAFF.